The rows below give T cell receptor beta chains drawn from one sample of a study of OX40 agonist ivuxolimab in advanced cancers. Libraries were prepared by immunoSEQ multiplex PCR; TCRdb keeps only in-frame clonotypes and omits some of them. This sample has more than 70,000 clones, with around 90% found just once. Sequenced material: CD4+ or CD8+ T cells sorted from blood, taken in a trial of the OX40 agonist ivuxolimab. The origin of the receptors is an adult with an advanced solid tumor such as melanoma, head and neck, liver or kidney cancer. Each CDR3 is given with its conserved first and last residue.

V gene	J gene	CDR3 protein
TRBV28	TRBJ1-1	CASSSRDRAAFF
TRBV28	TRBJ2-1	CASSPPRDFANEQFF
TRBV5-1	TRBJ1-4	CASSLVGATNEKLFF
TRBV11-3	TRBJ2-2	CASSLDLGGKGTGELFF
TRBV6-5	TRBJ1-3	CASSFQDGGNTIYF
TRBV2	TRBJ2-2	CASRDTGGANTGELFF
TRBV28	TRBJ2-1	CASSVVLAPEQFF
TRBV19	TRBJ2-1	CASSTRNFGGANEQFF
TRBV11-2	TRBJ2-7	CASSLRGHEQYF
TRBV21-1	TRBJ2-1	CASSAQRTNNEQFF
TRBV28	TRBJ2-7	CATDGGGYSYEQYF
TRBV5-4	TRBJ1-2	CASSRGQVDYGYTF
TRBV7-2	TRBJ2-1	CASSQTKTFNEQFF
TRBV19	TRBJ1-3	CASSGAGPSSGNTIYF
TRBV27	TRBJ1-3	CASQKAGLDTIYF
TRBV18	TRBJ2-7	CASSLTGTGVYEQYF
TRBV19	TRBJ2-1	CASRASPRSSGGVYNEQFF
TRBV7-8	TRBJ2-5	CASSPTDGRQETQYF
TRBV4-3	TRBJ1-2	CASSPWTGDGYTF
TRBV5-1	TRBJ2-7	CASSPNSGGGEQYF
TRBV7-6	TRBJ2-5	CASSSSGAQYF
TRBV25-1	TRBJ2-4	CASRRLNIQYF
TRBV9	TRBJ2-1	CARTPGCSYNEQFF